Described below is a single TCR beta chain sequence and its context. Its specificity is not known. The sample is drawn from a study of cytomegalovirus exposure and HLA in healthy donors. General study results and limits: Across donors, most TCRs were seen rarely, yet some public ones were widespread. Some TCR beta chains (164 of them) were listed as cytomegalovirus-associated.

The PCR employed 60 Vbeta primers together with 13 Jbeta primers. The method was immunoSEQ multiplex PCR; TCRdb's version includes in-frame clones alone and lacks a portion of them. The sample carries about 150,000 clones, about three quarters recorded once. CDR1 is GTSNPN, CDR2 SVGIG, per germline (reference sequence). Trimming removed 3 bases from V and 8 bases from J; junction bases left unmatched: 8. The CDR3 runs 13 residues. The clonotype originates from a woman in her forties in good health and CMV-seropositive. The chain recombines TRBV30 with TRBJ1-2; 8 bases fit TRBD1. Specimen: PBMCs. The CDR3 loop reads CAWRAPGGIGYTF. The CDR3 DNA is TGTGCCTGGAGAGCCCCAGGGGGCATAGGCTACACCTTC.